The source of this T cell receptor (beta chain) is a study of identical twins. CDR3 size: 21 residues. Trimming pared 3 bases from V and 0 bases from J, leaving 25 bases between. Germline values: CDR1 SGHRS, CDR2 YFSETQ. Notes on this clonotype: Its antigen remains unknown.

A universal primer site arose from template switching, and cDNA bore unique molecular identifiers. TCRdb redid the calling of the 5' RACE reads with MiXCR, one entry per CDR3 protein. The table lists 1.5 million to 2 million distinct CDR3 sequences, under 35% of them singletons. Study-wide findings and caveats: Cord blood's abundant beta clonotypes had fewer insertions, unlike memory repertoires.

The source of this sequence is a newborn girl in good health. The J gene is TRBJ1-6, the V gene TRBV5-1; D is perhaps TRBD1 (5 bases). Sequencing used cord blood. CDR3 sequence reads: CASSWGVGSGGLSSYNSPLHF. The DNA of the CDR3 is TGCGCCAGCAGCTGGGGCGTGGGGTCTGGGGGTTTAAGCTCCTATAATTCACCCCTCCACTTT.